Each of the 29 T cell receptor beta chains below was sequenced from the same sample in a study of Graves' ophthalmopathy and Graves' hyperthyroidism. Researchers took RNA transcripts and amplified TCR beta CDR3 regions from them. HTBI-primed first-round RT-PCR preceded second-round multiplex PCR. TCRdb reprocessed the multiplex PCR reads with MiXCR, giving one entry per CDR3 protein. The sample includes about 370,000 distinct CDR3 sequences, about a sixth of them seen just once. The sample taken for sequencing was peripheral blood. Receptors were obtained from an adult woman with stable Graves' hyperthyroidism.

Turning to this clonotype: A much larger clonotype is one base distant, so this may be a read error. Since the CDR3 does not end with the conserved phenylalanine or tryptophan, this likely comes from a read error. Here the CDR3 DNA reads TGTGCCAGCAAGCAGGGGCTCTATGGCTACACCTTA. The encoded protein is CASKQGLYGYTL. The rearrangement links TRBV19 to TRBJ1-2; tentatively, D is TRBD1 (6 bases). The CDR3 length is 12 residues. V shed 9 bases and J shed 4 bases, with 12 bases lying between them. Germline assignment: CDR1 LNHDA and CDR2 SQIVND (reference sequence).

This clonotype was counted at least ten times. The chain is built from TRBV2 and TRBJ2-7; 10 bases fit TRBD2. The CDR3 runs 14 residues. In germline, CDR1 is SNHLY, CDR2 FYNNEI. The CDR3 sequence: CDSRPTSGTYEQYF. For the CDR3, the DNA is TGTGACAGTAGGCCTACTAGCGGGACTTACGAGCAGTACTTC.

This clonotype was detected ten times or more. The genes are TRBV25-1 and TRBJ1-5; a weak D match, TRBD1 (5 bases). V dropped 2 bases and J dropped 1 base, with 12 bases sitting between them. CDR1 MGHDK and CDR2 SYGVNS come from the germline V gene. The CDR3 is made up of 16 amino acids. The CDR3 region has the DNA TGTGCCAGCAGTGAAGGGGGGGAGGGGAGCAATCAGCCCCAGCATTTT. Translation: CASSEGGEGSNQPQHF. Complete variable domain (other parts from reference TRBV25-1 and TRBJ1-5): EADIYQTPRYLVIGTGKKITLECSQTMGHDKMYWYQQDPGMELHLIHYSYGVNSTEKGDLSSESTVSRIRTEHFPLTLESARPSHTSQYLCASSEGGEGSNQPQHFGDGTRLSIL.

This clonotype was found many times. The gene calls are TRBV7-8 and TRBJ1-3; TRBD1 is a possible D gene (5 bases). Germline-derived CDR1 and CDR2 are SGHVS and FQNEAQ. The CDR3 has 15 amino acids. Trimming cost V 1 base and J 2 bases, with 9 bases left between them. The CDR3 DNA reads TGTGCCAGCAGCTTAGATTGGGGGGCTGGAAACACCATATATTTT. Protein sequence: CASSLDWGAGNTIYF. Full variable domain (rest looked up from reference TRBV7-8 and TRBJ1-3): GAGVSQSPRYKVAKRGQDVALRCDPISGHVSLFWYQQALGQGPEFLTYFQNEAQLDKSGLPSDRFFAERPEGSVSTLKIQRTQQEDSAVYLCASSLDWGAGNTIYFGEGSWLTVV.

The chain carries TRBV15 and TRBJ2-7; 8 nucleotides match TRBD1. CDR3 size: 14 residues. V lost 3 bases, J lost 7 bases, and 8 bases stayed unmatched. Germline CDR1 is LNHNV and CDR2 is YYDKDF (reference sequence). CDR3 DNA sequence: TGTGCCACCAGCAGGCCTGACAGGGGTTCGGAGCAGTACTTC. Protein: CATSRPDRGSEQYF.

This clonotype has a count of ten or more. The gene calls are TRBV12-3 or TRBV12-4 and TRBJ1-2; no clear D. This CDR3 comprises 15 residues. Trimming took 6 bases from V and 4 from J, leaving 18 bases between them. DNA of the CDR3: TGTGCCAGCAGCGATCAACTTGGAGGGTCCTATGGCTACACCTTC. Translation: CASSDQLGGSYGYTF.

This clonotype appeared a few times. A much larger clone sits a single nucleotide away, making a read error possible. CDR3 loop: CASSASPVETKYF. CDR3 coding DNA: TGTGCCAGCAGTGCATCACCCGTAGAGACCAAGTACTTC. This chain connects TRBV12-3 or TRBV12-4 to TRBJ2-5; D gene ambiguous. The CDR3 extends over 13 amino acids.

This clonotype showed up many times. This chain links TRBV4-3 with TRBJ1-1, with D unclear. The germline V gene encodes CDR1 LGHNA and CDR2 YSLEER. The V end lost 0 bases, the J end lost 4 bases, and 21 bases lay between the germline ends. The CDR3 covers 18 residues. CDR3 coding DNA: TGCGCCAGCAGCCAAGACCTCGGGGTGGGAGGTATAGGCACTGAAGCTTTCTTT. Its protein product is CASSQDLGVGGIGTEAFF.

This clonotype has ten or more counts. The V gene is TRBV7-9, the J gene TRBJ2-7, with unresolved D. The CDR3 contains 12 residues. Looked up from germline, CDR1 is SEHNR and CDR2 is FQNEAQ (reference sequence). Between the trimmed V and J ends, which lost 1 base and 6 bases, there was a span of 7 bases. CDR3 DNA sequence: TGTGCCAGCAGCTTAGGGCGAGGCGAGCAGTACTTC. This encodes CASSLGRGEQYF.

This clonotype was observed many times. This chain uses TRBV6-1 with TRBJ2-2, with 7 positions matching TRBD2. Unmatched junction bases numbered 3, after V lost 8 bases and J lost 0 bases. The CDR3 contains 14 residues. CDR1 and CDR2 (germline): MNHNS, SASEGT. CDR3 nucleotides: TGTGCCAGCGAGAGCGGGGCGAACACCGGGGAGCTGTTTTTT. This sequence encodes CASESGANTGELFF.

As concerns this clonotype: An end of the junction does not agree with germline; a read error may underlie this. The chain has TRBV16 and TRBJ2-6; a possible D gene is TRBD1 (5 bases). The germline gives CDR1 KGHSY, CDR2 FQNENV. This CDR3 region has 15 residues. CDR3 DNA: TGTGCCAGCAGCCTCAGGGTGTCTTGGGCCTACGTCCTGACTTTC. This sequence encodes CASSLRVSWAYVLTF.

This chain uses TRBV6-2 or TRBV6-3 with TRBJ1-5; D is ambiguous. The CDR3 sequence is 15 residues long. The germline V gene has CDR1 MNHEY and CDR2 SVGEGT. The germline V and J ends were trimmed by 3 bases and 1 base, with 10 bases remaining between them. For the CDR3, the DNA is TGTGCCAGCAGTTATGGTCGGTTCAGCAATCAGCCCCAGCATTTT. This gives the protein CASSYGRFSNQPQHF.

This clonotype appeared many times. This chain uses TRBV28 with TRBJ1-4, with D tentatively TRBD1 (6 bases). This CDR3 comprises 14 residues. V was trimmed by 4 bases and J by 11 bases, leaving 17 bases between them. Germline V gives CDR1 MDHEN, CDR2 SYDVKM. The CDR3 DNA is TGTGCCAGCAGTTATCTCGACAGGTTGGGGAAACTGTTTTTT. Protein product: CASSYLDRLGKLFF. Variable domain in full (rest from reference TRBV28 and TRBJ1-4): DVKVTQSSRYLVKRTGEKVFLECVQDMDHENMFWYRQDPGLGLRLIYFSYDVKMKEKGDIPEGYSVSREKKERFSLILESASTNQTSMYLCASSYLDRLGKLFFGSGTQLSVL.

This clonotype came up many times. The CDR3 loop reads CATSTRQGGVSYGYTF. CDR3 nucleotide sequence: TGTGCCACCAGCACAAGACAGGGTGGAGTGAGCTATGGCTACACCTTC. The rearrangement uses TRBV15 and TRBJ1-2; 7 nucleotides agree with TRBD1. CDR1 and CDR2 (germline): LNHNV, YYDKDF (reference sequence). The J segment lost 4 bases and the V segment lost 4 bases, leaving 12 bases of the junction unmatched. This CDR3 is built from 16 residues.

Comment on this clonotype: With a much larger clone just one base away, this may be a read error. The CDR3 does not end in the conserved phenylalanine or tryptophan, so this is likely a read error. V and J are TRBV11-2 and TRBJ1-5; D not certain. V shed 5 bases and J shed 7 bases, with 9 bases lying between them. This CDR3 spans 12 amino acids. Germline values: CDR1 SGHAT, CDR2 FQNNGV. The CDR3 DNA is TGTGCCAGCAGCCAAGGGTTGCAGCCCCAGCATTTG. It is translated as CASSQGLQPQHL.

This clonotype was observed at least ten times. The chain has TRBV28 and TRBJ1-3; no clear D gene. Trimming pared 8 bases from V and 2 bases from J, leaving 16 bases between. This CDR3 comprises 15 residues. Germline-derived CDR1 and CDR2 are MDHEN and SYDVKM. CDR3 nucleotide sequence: TGTGCCAGCGGCTTTGGAGCCACCGCTGGAAACACCATATATTTT. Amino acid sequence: CASGFGATAGNTIYF.

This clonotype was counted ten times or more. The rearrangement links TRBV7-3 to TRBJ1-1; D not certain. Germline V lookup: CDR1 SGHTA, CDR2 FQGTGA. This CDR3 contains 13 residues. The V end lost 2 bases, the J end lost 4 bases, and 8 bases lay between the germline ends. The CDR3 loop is CASSLLGSTEAFF. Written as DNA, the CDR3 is TGTGCCAGCAGCTTACTCGGATCCACTGAAGCTTTCTTT.

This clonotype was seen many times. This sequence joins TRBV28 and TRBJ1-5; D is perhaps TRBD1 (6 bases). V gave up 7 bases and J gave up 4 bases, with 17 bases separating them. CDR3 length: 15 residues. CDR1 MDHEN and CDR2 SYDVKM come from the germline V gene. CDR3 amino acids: CASTVGGGGNQPQHF. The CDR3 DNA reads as TGTGCCAGCACCGTAGGGGGTGGTGGGAATCAGCCCCAGCATTTT.

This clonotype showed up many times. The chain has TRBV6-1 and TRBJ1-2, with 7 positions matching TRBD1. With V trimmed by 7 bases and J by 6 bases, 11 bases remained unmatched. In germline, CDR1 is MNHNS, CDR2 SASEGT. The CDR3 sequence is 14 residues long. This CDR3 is CASTMTGKLDGYTF. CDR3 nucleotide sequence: TGTGCCAGCACGATGACAGGGAAGCTTGATGGCTACACCTTC.

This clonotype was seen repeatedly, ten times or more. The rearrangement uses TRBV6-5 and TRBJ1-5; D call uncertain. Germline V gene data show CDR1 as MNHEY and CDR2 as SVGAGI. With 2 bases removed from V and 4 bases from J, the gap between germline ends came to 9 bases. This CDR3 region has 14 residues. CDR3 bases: TGTGCCAGCAGTTACGAGGGTGGTAATCAGCCCCAGCATTTT. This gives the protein CASSYEGGNQPQHF.

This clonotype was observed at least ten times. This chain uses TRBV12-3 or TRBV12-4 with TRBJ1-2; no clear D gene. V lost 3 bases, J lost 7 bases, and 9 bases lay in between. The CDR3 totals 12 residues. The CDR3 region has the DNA TGTGCCAGCAGTTTGAATTGGGCTGGCTACACCTTC. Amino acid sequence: CASSLNWAGYTF.

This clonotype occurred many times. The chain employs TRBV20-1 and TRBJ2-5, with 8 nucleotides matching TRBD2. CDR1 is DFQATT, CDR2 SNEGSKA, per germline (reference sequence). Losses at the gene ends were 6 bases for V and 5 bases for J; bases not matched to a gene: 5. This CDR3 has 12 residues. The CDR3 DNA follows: TGCAGTGCGGAGAGCGGGAGTGAGACCCAGTACTTC. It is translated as CSAESGSETQYF.

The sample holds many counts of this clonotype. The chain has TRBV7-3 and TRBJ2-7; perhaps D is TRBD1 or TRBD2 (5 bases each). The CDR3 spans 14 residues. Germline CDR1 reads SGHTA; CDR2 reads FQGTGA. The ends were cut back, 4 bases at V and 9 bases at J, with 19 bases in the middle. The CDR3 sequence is CASSSEGPYLVQYF. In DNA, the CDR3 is TGTGCCAGCAGCTCCGAGGGACCCTACTTAGTGCAGTACTTC.

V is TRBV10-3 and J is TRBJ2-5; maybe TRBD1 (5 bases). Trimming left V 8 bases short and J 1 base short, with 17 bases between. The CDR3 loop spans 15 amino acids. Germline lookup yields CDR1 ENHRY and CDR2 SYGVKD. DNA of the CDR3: TGTGCCATCCGCCACCCGGACAAGGGCCAAGAGACCCAGTACTTC. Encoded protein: CAIRHPDKGQETQYF.

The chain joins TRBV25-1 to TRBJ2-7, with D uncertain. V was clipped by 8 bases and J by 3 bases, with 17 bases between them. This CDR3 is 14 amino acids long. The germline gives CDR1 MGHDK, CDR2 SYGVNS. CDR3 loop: CASGEAPVGYEQYF. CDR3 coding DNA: TGTGCCAGCGGAGAGGCACCTGTCGGCTACGAGCAGTACTTC.

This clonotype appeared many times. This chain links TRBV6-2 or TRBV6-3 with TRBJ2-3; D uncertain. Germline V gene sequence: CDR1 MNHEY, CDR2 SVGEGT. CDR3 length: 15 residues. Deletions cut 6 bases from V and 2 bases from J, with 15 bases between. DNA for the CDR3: TGTGCCAGCAGACGAGACCAGCAGGTCACAGATACGCAGTATTTT. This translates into CASRRDQQVTDTQYF.

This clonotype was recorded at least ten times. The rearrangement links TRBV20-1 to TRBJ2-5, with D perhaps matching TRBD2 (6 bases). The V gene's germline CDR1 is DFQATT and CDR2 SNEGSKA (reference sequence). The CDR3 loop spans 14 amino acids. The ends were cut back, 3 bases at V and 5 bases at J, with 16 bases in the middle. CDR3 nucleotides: TGCAGTGCTAGTTTCTTGGCGGGATTGGAGACCCAGTACTTC. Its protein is CSASFLAGLETQYF.

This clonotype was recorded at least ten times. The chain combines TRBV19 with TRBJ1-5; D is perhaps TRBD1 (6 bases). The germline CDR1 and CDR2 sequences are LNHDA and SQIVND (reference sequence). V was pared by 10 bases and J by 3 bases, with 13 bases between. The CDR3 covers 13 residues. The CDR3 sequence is CATAAGDNQPQHF. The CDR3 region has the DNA TGTGCCACCGCCGCAGGGGACAATCAGCCCCAGCATTTT.

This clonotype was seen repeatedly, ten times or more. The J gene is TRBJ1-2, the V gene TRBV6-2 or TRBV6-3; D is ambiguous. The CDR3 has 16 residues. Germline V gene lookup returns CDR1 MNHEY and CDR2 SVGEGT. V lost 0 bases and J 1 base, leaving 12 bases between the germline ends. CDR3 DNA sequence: TGTGCCAGCAGTTACTCCGGTGGAGGCTATAACTATGGCTACACCTTC. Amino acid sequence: CASSYSGGGYNYGYTF.